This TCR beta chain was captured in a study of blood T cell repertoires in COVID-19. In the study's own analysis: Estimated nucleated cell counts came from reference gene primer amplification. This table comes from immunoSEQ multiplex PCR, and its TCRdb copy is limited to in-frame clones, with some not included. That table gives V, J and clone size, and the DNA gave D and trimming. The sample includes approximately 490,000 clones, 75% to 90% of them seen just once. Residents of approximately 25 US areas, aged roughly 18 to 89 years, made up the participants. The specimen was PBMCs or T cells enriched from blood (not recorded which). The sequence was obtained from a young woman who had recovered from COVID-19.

The CDR3 loop reads CASSRLREMNTEAFF. The CDR3 region has the DNA TGTGCCAGCAGCCGTCTCAGGGAAATGAACACTGAAGCTTTCTTT. The rearrangement uses TRBV6-5 and TRBJ1-1; TRBD1 might be the D (5 bases). The germline V and J ends were trimmed by 6 bases and 0 bases, with 14 bases remaining between them. The CDR3 sequence is 15 residues long. Germline loops: CDR1 MNHEY, CDR2 SVGAGI.